Below, one TCR beta chain is given with its context. Sequencing used immunoSEQ multiplex PCR; TCRdb keeps in-frame clones, though not all of them. The profile covers hundreds of thousands of clones, with 87% appearing a single time and 8% to 9.5% taken by the ten largest. The ends were cut back, 0 bases at V and 4 bases at J, with 14 bases in the middle. CDR1 is SGDLS, CDR2 YYNGEE, per germline. CDR3 size: 16 residues. This sample stems from a study of blood T cell repertoires in COVID-19. The receptor was derived from a young woman who had recovered from COVID-19. Sequencing was carried out using PBMCs or T cells enriched from blood (not recorded which). This chain links TRBV9 with TRBJ2-1, with TRBD1 as a possible D gene (6 bases). The CDR3 coding sequence is TGTGCCAGCAGCGTAGAAGGACAGAGGTATTACAATGAGCAGTTCTTC. This gives the protein CASSVEGQRYYNEQFF.